This T cell receptor (beta chain) was sequenced for a study of technical replicates of blood from a handful of donors. Sequenced by immunoSEQ multiplex PCR; TCRdb stores in-frame clones only, minus some. The table lists 75,000 to 100,000 clones, less than 95% of them singletons, with 0.38% in the top ten. The CDR3 has 15 amino acids. CDR1 is SNHLY and CDR2 is FYNNEI in the germline V gene. The V gene end was trimmed by 8 bases and the J gene end by 5 bases; junction bases not matched to a gene: 9. The clonotype originates from a human donor in good health. The rearrangement links TRBV2 to TRBJ2-5; 12 positions match TRBD2. Sequenced input: T cells isolated from PBMCs. CDR3 in DNA: TGTGCCAGCTCGGAGACTAGCGGGAGTTTTGAGACCCAGTACTTC. This translates into CASSETSGSFETQYF. Looking up the rest from reference TRBV2 and TRBJ2-5 gives the full variable domain: EPEVTQTPSHQVTQMGQEVILRCVPISNHLYFYWYRQILGQKVEFLVSFYNNEISEKSEIFDDQFSVERPDGSNFTLKIRSTKLEDSAMYFCASSETSGSFETQYFGPGTRLLVL.